This TCR beta chain was sequenced during a study of blood T cell repertoires in COVID-19. Turning to the study itself: Samples taken during acute and convalescent COVID-19 were collected in the United States, Italy and Spain. PBMCs, B-cell-depleted T cells, or T cells were the source of the cDNA or gDNA that made up the material.

The CDR3 spans 14 residues. Germline lookup yields CDR1 SQVTM and CDR2 ANQGSEA. The V and J ends lost 5 bases and 7 bases, in that order; junction bases with no gene match: 14. Original processing methods: From reference gene primer amplification, estimates of nucleated cell counts were derived. Sequenced by immunoSEQ multiplex PCR; TCRdb stores in-frame clones only, minus some. That table supplies the V and J calls and clone size; D and trimming were determined from the DNA. Of 300,000 or so clones listed, around 87% are singletons. The receptor's source is a woman aged 45-65 years who had recovered from COVID-19. Sequenced input: peripheral blood. J is TRBJ2-7 and V is TRBV29-1; 7 nucleotides align to TRBD2. The CDR3 DNA reads TGCAGCGTTAGGGGCCGGGGAGGGCCGGAGGAGCAGTACTTC. It codes for CSVRGRGGPEEQYF.